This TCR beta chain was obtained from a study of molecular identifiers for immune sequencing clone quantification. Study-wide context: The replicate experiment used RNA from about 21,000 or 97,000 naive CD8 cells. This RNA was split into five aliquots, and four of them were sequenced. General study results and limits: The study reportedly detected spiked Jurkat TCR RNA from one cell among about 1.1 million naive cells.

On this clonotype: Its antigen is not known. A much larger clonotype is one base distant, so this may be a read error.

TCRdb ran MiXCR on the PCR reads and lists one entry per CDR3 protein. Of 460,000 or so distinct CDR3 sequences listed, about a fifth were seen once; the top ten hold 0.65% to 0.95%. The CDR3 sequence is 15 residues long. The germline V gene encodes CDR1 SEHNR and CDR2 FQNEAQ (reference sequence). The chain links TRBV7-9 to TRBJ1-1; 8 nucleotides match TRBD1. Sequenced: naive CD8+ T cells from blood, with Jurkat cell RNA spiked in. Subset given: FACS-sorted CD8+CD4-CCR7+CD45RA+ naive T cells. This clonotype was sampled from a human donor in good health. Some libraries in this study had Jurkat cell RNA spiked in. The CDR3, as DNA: TGTGCCAGCAGCTCACCGGGACAGGAGAACACTGAAACTTTCTTT. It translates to CASSSPGQENTETFF.